This T cell receptor beta chain came from a study of cytomegalovirus exposure and HLA in healthy donors. The PCR ran on 60 Vbeta and 13 Jbeta primers. The assay was immunoSEQ multiplex PCR, and TCRdb's table has in-frame clones only and misses some. Among about 52,000 clones, around 70% were seen once, and the ten largest hold around 8.4%. The sequencing input was PBMCs. This TCR was recovered from a woman between 45 and 65 years old in good health and CMV-seronegative.

Here the CDR3 DNA reads TGTGCCAGCAGTTTATCGACAGGGAATCTGAACACTGAAGCTTTCTTT. Residues: CASSLSTGNLNTEAFF. This chain joins TRBV27 and TRBJ1-1; 7 bases line up with TRBD1. CDR1 MNHEY and CDR2 SMNVEV come from the germline V gene (reference sequence). The CDR3 contains 16 residues. V dropped 0 bases and J dropped 0; count of bases not matched to a gene: 4.